The 24 T cell receptor beta chains listed next were all sequenced from one sample in a study of blood T cell repertoires in COVID-19. Using immunoSEQ multiplex PCR, the repertoire was profiled, and TCRdb retains in-frame clones only, with some absent. The sample shows tens of thousands of clones, 90% to 95% of them seen only once. Sequencing input: peripheral blood. The receptors originated from a man aged 50 to 60 with active COVID-19.

V is TRBV7-7 and J is TRBJ2-1, with 11 bases aligning to TRBD2. The V segment lost 5 bases and the J segment 9 bases; nucleotides outside the gene matches: 12. This CDR3 contains 16 residues. Germline V gene lookup returns CDR1 SSHAT and CDR2 FNYEAQ (reference sequence). CDR3 sequence reads: CASSPRLAGTGSEQFF. The CDR3 bases are TGTGCCAGCAGCCCCCGACTAGCGGGAACGGGCAGTGAGCAGTTCTTC.

This chain uses TRBV11-2 with TRBJ2-7; possible D gene TRBD1, 5 bases. The CDR3 consists of 14 residues. From germline, CDR1 is SGHAT and CDR2 FQNNGV. Deletions cut 4 bases from V and 1 base from J, with 11 bases between. For the CDR3, the DNA is TGTGCCAGCAGCTCCAGGGTAGAATCCTACGAGCAGTACTTC. The encoded protein is CASSSRVESYEQYF.

The chain is built from TRBV27 and TRBJ1-4; 9 bases fit TRBD1. Trimming cost V 4 bases and J 5 bases; bases outside gene matches: 14. This CDR3 is built from 18 residues. The V gene's germline CDR1 is MNHEY and CDR2 SMNVEV (reference sequence). In nucleotides, the CDR3 is TGTGCCAGCAGTTCCGACACAGGGGGCCCTTCCCTAAATGAAAAACTGTTTTTT. This encodes CASSSDTGGPSLNEKLFF.

This chain joins TRBV5-5 and TRBJ2-7; D remains ambiguous. The CDR3 covers 14 residues. The ends were cut back, 1 base at V and 2 bases at J, with 10 bases in the middle. Germline V lookup: CDR1 SGHKS, CDR2 YYEKEE (reference sequence). The CDR3 bases are TGTGCCAGCAGCTTGCTAGACCGCACCTACGAGCAGTACTTC. This gives the protein CASSLLDRTYEQYF.

The rearrangement uses TRBV6-6 and TRBJ2-5; 7 bases line up with TRBD2. The V segment lost 5 bases and the J segment 2 bases; nucleotides outside the gene matches: 5. CDR3 length: 14 amino acids. Germline assignment: CDR1 MNHNY and CDR2 SVGAGI (reference sequence). The CDR3 DNA sequence: TGTGCCAGCAGTCTGGGGGGAGGGCAAGAGACCCAGTACTTC. Protein sequence: CASSLGGGQETQYF.

The chain employs TRBV27 and TRBJ2-7, with 10 bases aligning to TRBD1. Losses at the gene ends were 3 bases for V and 2 bases for J; bases not matched to a gene: 1. The length of the CDR3 is 14 residues. Germline-derived CDR1 and CDR2 are MNHEY and SMNVEV (reference sequence). The CDR3 here is CASSFDRGPYEQYF. Written as DNA, the CDR3 is TGTGCCAGCAGTTTCGACAGGGGGCCCTACGAGCAGTACTTC.

The V and J genes are TRBV3-1 (or the pseudogene TRBV3-2) and TRBJ2-3; 9 bases are shared with TRBD1. J gave up 1 base and V 6 bases, and 5 bases lay outside the gene matches. CDR1 is LGHDT and CDR2 is YNNKEL in the germline V gene (reference sequence). The CDR3 runs 15 residues. Here the CDR3 reads CASRGTGGGTDTQYF. In nucleotides, the CDR3 is TGTGCCAGCAGGGGTACAGGGGGCGGCACAGATACGCAGTATTTT.

CDR3 in amino acids: CASRDREEGNSPLHF. CDR3 nucleotides: TGTGCCAGCAGAGACAGGGAAGAAGGAAATTCACCCCTCCACTTT. The gene calls are TRBV6-6 and TRBJ1-6; 7 positions match TRBD1. V was pared by 6 bases and J by 7 bases, with 9 bases of the junction left unmatched. From germline, CDR1 is MNHNY and CDR2 SVGAGI (reference sequence). This CDR3 contains 15 residues.

This sequence joins TRBV9 and TRBJ2-2, with D tentatively TRBD2 (5 bases). The CDR3 is made up of 16 amino acids. The V end was cut by 0 bases, the J end by 0 bases, with 9 bases between. The germline V gene has CDR1 SGDLS and CDR2 YYNGEE. CDR3 protein: CASSVEAETNTGELFF. CDR3 nucleotides: TGTGCCAGCAGCGTAGAAGCGGAAACGAACACCGGGGAGCTGTTTTTT.

This chain links TRBV5-8 with TRBJ1-1; the match to TRBD1 covers 8 bases. Germline V gene data show CDR1 as SGHTS and CDR2 as YDEGEE. The length of the CDR3 is 13 residues. J was trimmed by 5 bases and V by 5 bases; bases with no gene match: 5. Here the CDR3 reads CASSQDRDTEAFF. The CDR3 DNA follows: TGTGCCAGCAGTCAGGACAGGGATACTGAAGCTTTCTTT.

The CDR3: CASSPASYNEQFF. The CDR3 nucleotides read TGCGCCAGCAGCCCCGCGAGCTACAATGAGCAGTTCTTC. The chain employs TRBV5-1 and TRBJ2-1, with unresolved D. V was shortened by 4 bases and J by 3 bases, with 8 bases between the two germline ends. Looked up from germline, CDR1 is SGHRS and CDR2 is YFSETQ. The CDR3 totals 13 residues.

A few counts support this clone. The chain carries TRBV11-2 and TRBJ2-7; 7 nucleotides agree with TRBD1. V dropped 8 bases and J dropped 0; count of bases not matched to a gene: 4. Germline V CDR1 and CDR2: SGHAT, FQNNGV. CDR3 size: 13 residues. CDR3 amino acids: CASARDSSYEQYF. The CDR3, as DNA: TGTGCCAGCGCCCGGGACAGCTCCTACGAGCAGTACTTC.

V gene TRBV19 combines with J gene TRBJ2-2; tentatively, D is TRBD1 (7 bases). With 1 base removed from V and 6 bases from J, the gap between germline ends came to 18 bases. CDR3 length: 17 residues. Per the germline V gene, CDR1 is LNHDA and CDR2 is SQIVND (reference sequence). The CDR3 DNA reads TGTGCCAGTAGTATAGCGGCCAGGGGGGATATTGCCGGGGAGCTGTTTTTT. It is translated as CASSIAARGDIAGELFF.

The genes are TRBV19 and TRBJ2-2, with 9 bases matching TRBD2. This CDR3 comprises 15 residues. V trimming: 6 bases; J trimming: 3 bases; junction bases outside the gene matches: 5. CDR1 LNHDA and CDR2 SQIVND come from the germline V gene (reference sequence). The CDR3 protein is CASSGLAGHTGELFF. The CDR3 DNA reads TGTGCCAGTAGCGGGCTAGCGGGACACACCGGGGAGCTGTTTTTT.

The chain couples TRBV6-5 to TRBJ2-1; D might be TRBD2 (5 bases). CDR1 MNHEY and CDR2 SVGAGI come from the germline V gene. The V end was cut by 8 bases, the J end by 1 base, with 15 bases between. The CDR3 is made up of 15 amino acids. The CDR3: CASGVRGWSYNEQFF. The CDR3 nucleotides read TGTGCCAGCGGGGTTCGCGGGTGGTCCTACAATGAGCAGTTCTTC.

V is TRBV28 and J is TRBJ2-7; D possibly corresponds to TRBD1 (5 bases). The CDR3 loop spans 16 amino acids. CDR1 is MDHEN, CDR2 SYDVKM, per germline. Between the trimmed V and J ends, which lost 6 bases and 3 bases, there was a span of 21 bases. The CDR3 reads CASRTQGSSVYYEQYF. CDR3 DNA sequence: TGTGCCAGCAGGACCCAGGGCAGCAGCGTTTACTACGAGCAGTACTTC.

J is TRBJ2-3 and V is TRBV19; 13 positions agree with TRBD2. This CDR3 contains 18 residues. Germline values: CDR1 LNHDA, CDR2 SQIVND (reference sequence). The V segment lost 10 bases and the J segment 6 bases; nucleotides outside the gene matches: 19. The CDR3 here is CATIGCLGTSGVTDTQYF. DNA for the CDR3: TGTGCCACTATTGGTTGTTTGGGGACTAGCGGGGTCACGGATACGCAGTATTTT.

The chain couples TRBV7-3 to TRBJ2-1; 12 nucleotides line up with TRBD1. The CDR3 consists of 15 residues. CDR1 is SGHTA, CDR2 FQGTGA, per germline. With 2 bases clipped from V and 8 bases from J, the junction kept 4 bases outside the gene matches. The CDR3 DNA is TGTGCCAGCAGCTTAGTGGGACAGGGGGCCGATGAGCAGTTCTTC. Translation: CASSLVGQGADEQFF.

The chain has TRBV6-6 and TRBJ1-2, with D tentatively TRBD1 (5 bases). This CDR3 is 12 amino acids long. The germline V and J ends were trimmed by 0 bases and 10 bases, with 9 bases remaining between them. Germline V CDR1 and CDR2: MNHNY, SVGAGI (reference sequence). The CDR3 protein is CASSYSTANYTF. The CDR3 region has the DNA TGTGCCAGCAGTTACTCGACAGCCAACTACACCTTC.

This clone was found a few times. The chain uses TRBV19 and TRBJ1-2, with 8 bases aligning to TRBD1. J gave up 0 bases and V 3 bases, and 6 bases lay outside the gene matches. Germline V gene data show CDR1 as LNHDA and CDR2 as SQIVND (reference sequence). CDR3 length: 16 residues. CDR3 in DNA: TGTGCCAGTAGTATCCTAGGACAGGGTGCTAACTATGGCTACACCTTC. Amino acids: CASSILGQGANYGYTF.

The table lists this clone with a count of one. This chain links TRBV6-5 with TRBJ2-3; the D gene is possibly TRBD2 (5 bases). V lost 5 bases and J lost 4, with 7 bases in between. CDR1 is MNHEY, CDR2 SVGAGI, per germline. This CDR3 spans 12 amino acids. The CDR3 region is CASSREADTQYF. DNA of the CDR3: TGTGCCAGCAGTCGGGAAGCAGATACGCAGTATTTT.

The rearrangement joins TRBV27 to TRBJ2-7; TRBD2 agrees at 7 bases. This CDR3 spans 13 amino acids. The ends lost 6 bases at V and 5 bases at J; junction bases unmatched: 7. CDR1 and CDR2 from the germline V gene are MNHEY and SMNVEV (reference sequence). The CDR3, as DNA: TGTGCCAGCAGGGGACTAAGAGGCCACGAGCAGTACTTC. It codes for CASRGLRGHEQYF.

The V call is TRBV5-1, the J call TRBJ2-7; TRBD1 matches 7 bases. J was trimmed by 4 bases and V by 0 bases; bases with no gene match: 4. Germline CDR1 SGHRS, CDR2 YFSETQ. This CDR3 contains 14 residues. The chain's CDR3 is CASSLGDRVYEQYF. The CDR3, as DNA: TGCGCCAGCAGCTTGGGAGACAGGGTTTACGAGCAGTACTTC.

The chain carries TRBV25-1 and TRBJ2-3, with 13 bases lining up with TRBD2. V shed 5 bases, J shed 5 bases, and the junction held 7 bases outside the gene matches. The CDR3 contains 16 residues. Germline assignment: CDR1 MGHDK and CDR2 SYGVNS. CDR3 sequence (DNA): TGTGCCAGCAGTCCCCCGGGACTAGCGGGAAAAGATACGCAGTATTTT. This sequence encodes CASSPPGLAGKDTQYF. Looking up the rest from reference TRBV25-1 and TRBJ2-3 gives the full variable domain: EADIYQTPRYLVIGTGKKITLECSQTMGHDKMYWYQQDPGMELHLIHYSYGVNSTEKGDLSSESTVSRIRTEHFPLTLESARPSHTSQYLCASSPPGLAGKDTQYFGPGTRLTVL.